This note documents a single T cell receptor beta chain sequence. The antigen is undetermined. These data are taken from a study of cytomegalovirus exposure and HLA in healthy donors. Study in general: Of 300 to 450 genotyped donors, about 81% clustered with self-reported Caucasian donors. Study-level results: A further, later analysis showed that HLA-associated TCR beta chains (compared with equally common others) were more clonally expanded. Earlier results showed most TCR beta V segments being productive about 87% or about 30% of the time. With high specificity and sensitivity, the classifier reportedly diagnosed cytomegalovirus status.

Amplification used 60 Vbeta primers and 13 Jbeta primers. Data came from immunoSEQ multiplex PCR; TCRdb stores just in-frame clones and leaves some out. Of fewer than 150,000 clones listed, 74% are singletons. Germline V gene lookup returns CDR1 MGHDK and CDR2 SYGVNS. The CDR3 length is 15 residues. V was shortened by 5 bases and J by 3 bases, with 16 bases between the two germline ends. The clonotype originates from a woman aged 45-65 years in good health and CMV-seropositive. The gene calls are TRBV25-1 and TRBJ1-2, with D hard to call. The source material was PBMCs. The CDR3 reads CASSPFLRGDYGYTF. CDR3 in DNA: TGTGCCAGCAGTCCATTCCTGCGTGGTGACTATGGCTACACCTTC.